One sample yielded the 4 T cell receptor beta chains listed below, sequenced in a study of blood T cell repertoires in COVID-19. Data came from immunoSEQ multiplex PCR; TCRdb stores just in-frame clones and leaves some out. The table includes 99,000 or so clones, roughly four fifths detected once. The sequenced sample consisted of peripheral blood. These receptors all stem from a man in his sixties with acute or convalescent COVID-19.

The genes are TRBV10-2 and TRBJ2-7; 9 bases fit TRBD1. CDR1 WSHSY and CDR2 SAAADI come from the germline V gene. Germline trimming cut 6 bases from V and 1 base from J; bases unmatched to any gene: 7. The length of the CDR3 is 15 residues. The CDR3 nucleotides read TGCGCCAGCAGGTCGCCCGGGACAGGGTCCTACGAGCAGTACTTC. This codes for CASRSPGTGSYEQYF.

The CDR3 coding sequence is TGTGCCAGCAGTACCCTACAGGGGGGAGAAGCCTACGAGCAGTACTTC. Protein: CASSTLQGGEAYEQYF. J is TRBJ2-7 and V is TRBV6-2 or TRBV6-3, with 8 positions matching TRBD1. The CDR3 has 16 amino acids. Trimming cost V 5 bases and J 2 bases; bases outside gene matches: 11. The germline CDR1 and CDR2 sequences are MNHEY and SVGEGT.

This clone was seen more than once but under ten times. The rearrangement links TRBV2 to TRBJ2-1; no reliable D call. The CDR3 has 14 residues. The V end was cut by 5 bases, the J end by 8 bases, with 16 bases between. Looked up from germline, CDR1 is SNHLY and CDR2 is FYNNEI. CDR3 region: CASSPPGKSDEQFF. CDR3 nucleotides: TGTGCCAGCAGTCCCCCCGGCAAAAGCGATGAGCAGTTCTTC. The full variable domain, in which reference TRBV2 and TRBJ2-1 provide the parts outside the CDR3, is EPEVTQTPSHQVTQMGQEVILRCVPISNHLYFYWYRQILGQKVEFLVSFYNNEISEKSEIFDDQFSVERPDGSNFTLKIRSTKLEDSAMYFCASSPPGKSDEQFFGPGTRLTVL.

The chain couples TRBV18 to TRBJ2-1; TRBD1 agrees at 8 bases. After removal of 0 bases from V and 5 bases from J, the junction contained 9 bases not matched to a gene. Germline CDR1 KGHSH, CDR2 LQKENI. The CDR3 has 17 residues. The CDR3 protein is CASSPPAGTGNDNEQFF. In nucleotides, the CDR3 is TGTGCCAGCTCACCACCCGCCGGGACAGGTAATGACAATGAGCAGTTCTTC.